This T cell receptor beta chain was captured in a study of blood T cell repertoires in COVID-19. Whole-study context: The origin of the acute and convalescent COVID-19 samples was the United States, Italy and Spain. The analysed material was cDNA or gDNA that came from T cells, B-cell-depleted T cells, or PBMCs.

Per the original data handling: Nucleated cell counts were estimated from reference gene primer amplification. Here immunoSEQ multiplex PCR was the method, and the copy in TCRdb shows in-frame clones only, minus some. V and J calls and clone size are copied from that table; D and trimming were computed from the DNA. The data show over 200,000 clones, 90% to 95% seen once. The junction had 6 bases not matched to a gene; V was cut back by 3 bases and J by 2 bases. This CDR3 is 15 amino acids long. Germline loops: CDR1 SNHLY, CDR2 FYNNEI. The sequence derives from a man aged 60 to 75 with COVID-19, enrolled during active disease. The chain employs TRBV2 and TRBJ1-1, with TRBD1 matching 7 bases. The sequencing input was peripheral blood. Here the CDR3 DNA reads TGTGCCAGCAGTGACGGGACAGCCGTCAACACTGAAGCTTTCTTT. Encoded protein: CASSDGTAVNTEAFF.